The clone carrying this T cell receptor beta chain is a singleton in its sample. Its antigen remains unidentified. Sequencing used immunoSEQ multiplex PCR; TCRdb keeps in-frame clones, though not all of them. The sample consists of around 1.6 million clones, approximately 98% of them appearing once. The data derive from a study of shared clonotypes between healthy human individuals. The CDR3 is 15 amino acids. V trimming: 10 bases; J trimming: 3 bases; junction bases outside the gene matches: 6. Germline V gives CDR1 LNHNV, CDR2 YYDKDF (reference sequence). General study findings and limits: The rarefaction results pointed to incomplete sorted-subset sequencing despite large depth. Naive CD4 clonotypes were shared across a few donors at about 5%.

None of the donors, who were healthy HIV-negative adults, had recently had acute infections or vaccinations. The V and J genes are TRBV15 and TRBJ2-6; 10 nucleotides line up with TRBD1. The sequenced sample consisted of naive CD4+ T cells sorted from blood. Subset in this sample: CD45RA+ positively selected. The sequence came from a man younger than 45 in good health. The CDR3 reads CASRQGASGANVLTF. The CDR3 DNA reads as TGTGCCAGCCGACAGGGGGCGAGTGGGGCCAACGTCCTGACTTTC.